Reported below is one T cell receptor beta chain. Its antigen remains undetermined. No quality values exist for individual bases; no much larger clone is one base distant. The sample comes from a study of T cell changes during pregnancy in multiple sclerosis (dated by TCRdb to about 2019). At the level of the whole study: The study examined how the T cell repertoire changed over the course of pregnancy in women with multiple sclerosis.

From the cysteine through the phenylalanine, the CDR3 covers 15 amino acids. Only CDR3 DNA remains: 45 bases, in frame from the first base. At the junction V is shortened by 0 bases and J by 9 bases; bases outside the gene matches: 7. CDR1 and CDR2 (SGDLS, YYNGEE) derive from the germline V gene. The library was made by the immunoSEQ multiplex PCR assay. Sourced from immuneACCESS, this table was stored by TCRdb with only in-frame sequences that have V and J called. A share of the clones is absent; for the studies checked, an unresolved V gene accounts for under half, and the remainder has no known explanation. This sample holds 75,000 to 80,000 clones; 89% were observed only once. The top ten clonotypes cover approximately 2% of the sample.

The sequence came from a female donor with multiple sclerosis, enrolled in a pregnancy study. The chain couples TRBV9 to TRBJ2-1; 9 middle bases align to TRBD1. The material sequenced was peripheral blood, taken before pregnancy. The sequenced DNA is TGTGCCAGCAGCGTAGGGACAGGGGTGGGCGGTGAGCAGTTCTTC. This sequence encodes CASSVGTGVGGEQFF.